The 19 T cell receptor beta chains below all came from one sample that was sequenced in a study of T cells in Graves' hyperthyroidism and ophthalmopathy. RNA transcripts were the template for amplifying TCR beta CDR3 regions. HTBI primers were used for first-round RT-PCR of the TCR CDR3. TCRdb used MiXCR to reprocess the multiplex PCR reads, holding one entry per CDR3 protein. The table shows about 320,000 distinct CDR3 sequences, with around 17% occurring only once. Specimen: blood. These receptors all stem from a man between 25 and 39 years old with Graves' hyperthyroidism.

This clonotype came up many times. The chain joins TRBV2 to TRBJ1-1, with 7 nucleotides matching TRBD1. CDR3 length: 15 residues. Per germline, CDR1 SNHLY and CDR2 FYNNEI. V shed 6 bases and J 1 base; nucleotides not matched to a gene: 8. The CDR3 bases are TGTGCCAGCAGATTTACCGGGACAGAGAACACTGAAGCTTTCTTT. Translation: CASRFTGTENTEAFF.

The V and J genes are TRBV19 and TRBJ1-5; tentative D call: TRBD1 (5 bases). The CDR3 is 16 amino acids. Germline assignment: CDR1 LNHDA and CDR2 SQIVND (reference sequence). V was clipped by 2 bases and J by 3 bases, with 14 bases between them. CDR3 amino acids: CASSISPEGSNQPQHF. CDR3 in DNA: TGTGCCAGTAGTATATCCCCCGAGGGGTCCAATCAGCCCCAGCATTTT.

This clonotype was recorded at least ten times. The genes are TRBV28 and TRBJ1-2, with 11 bases fitting TRBD1. The CDR3 has 16 amino acids. After removal of 5 bases from V and 0 bases from J, the junction contained 5 bases not matched to a gene. Per the germline V gene, CDR1 is MDHEN and CDR2 is SYDVKM. CDR3 bases: TGTGCCAGCAGTGGACAGGGGGCCCCATCTAACTATGGCTACACCTTC. Protein: CASSGQGAPSNYGYTF.

J is TRBJ2-6 and V is TRBV6-1; maybe TRBD2 (5 bases). V was pared by 5 bases and J by 0 bases, with 20 bases between. The CDR3 consists of 19 residues. The germline V gene encodes CDR1 MNHNS and CDR2 SASEGT. In nucleotides, the CDR3 is TGTGCCAGCAGTTCCCGAGGGCGTCCCACCTTCTCTGGGGCCAACGTCCTGACTTTC. This translates into CASSSRGRPTFSGANVLTF.

The chain links TRBV5-4 to TRBJ2-1; 7 bases align to TRBD1. The J call may be in error: the DNA end matches TRBJ2-7 better. The CDR3 has 17 residues. Germline V gives CDR1 SGHNT, CDR2 YYREEE (reference sequence). Written as DNA, the CDR3 is TGTGCCAGCAGCTTGGAGATCCGGGACAGCGGCTACAATGAGCAGTACTTC. It yields the protein CASSLEIRDSGYNEQYF.

This clonotype was observed many times. The chain links TRBV3-1 to TRBJ2-5, with TRBD1 as a possible D gene (6 bases). V lost 3 bases to trimming and J lost 10 bases, with 18 bases between them. The CDR3 spans 14 residues. Germline values: CDR1 LGHDT, CDR2 YNNKEL (reference sequence). DNA for the CDR3: TGTGCCAGCAGCCAGCCGGCTAGCAGGGGCCACCAGTACTTC. Translation gives CASSQPASRGHQYF.

This chain uses TRBV3-1 with TRBJ2-4, with D unresolved. Trimming cost V 4 bases and J 6 bases, with 10 bases left between them. The CDR3 extends over 13 amino acids. CDR1 LGHDT and CDR2 YNNKEL come from the germline V gene (reference sequence). For the CDR3, the DNA is TGTGCCAGCAGCCTTCCCTCGGGAAACATTCAGTACTTC. Its protein product is CASSLPSGNIQYF.

There are a few counts of this clonotype. DNA of the CDR3: TGCGCCAGCAGTCTTGGACTAGGGAACAATGAGCAGTTCTTC. Translated, it gives CASSLGLGNNEQFF. The chain couples TRBV5-1 to TRBJ2-1; 7 nucleotides align to TRBD2. The CDR3 covers 14 residues. Germline CDR1 is SGHRS and CDR2 is YFSETQ. Losses at the gene ends were 5 bases for V and 5 bases for J; bases not matched to a gene: 7.

This clonotype has ten or more counts. V usage is TRBV24-1 and J usage is TRBJ2-1, with 7 bases fitting TRBD1. This CDR3 spans 16 amino acids. The germline CDR1 and CDR2 sequences are KGHDR and SFDVKD. The junction had 11 bases not matched to a gene; V was cut back by 4 bases and J by 6 bases. In DNA, the CDR3 is TGTGCCACCAGTGACCCCCGACAGGGCGAACGCAATGAGCAGTTCTTC. It translates to CATSDPRQGERNEQFF.

This clonotype was observed at least ten times. V is TRBV29-1 and J is TRBJ1-1; D perhaps matches TRBD1 (6 bases). This CDR3 region has 13 residues. V was pared by 4 bases and J by 4 bases, with 13 bases between. From germline, CDR1 is SQVTM and CDR2 ANQGSEA. The CDR3 loop reads CSVGEGGGTEAFF. CDR3 in DNA: TGCAGCGTTGGAGAGGGAGGGGGCACTGAAGCTTTCTTT. The complete variable domain, with remaining parts taken from reference TRBV29-1 and TRBJ1-1, reads SAVISQKPSRDICQRGTSLTIQCQVDSQVTMMFWYRQQPGQSLTLIATANQGSEATYESGFVIDKFPISRPNLTFSTLTVSNMSPEDSSIYLCSVGEGGGTEAFFGQGTRLTVV.

This clonotype was picked up many times. The chain is built from TRBV10-3 and TRBJ2-5; the match to TRBD2 covers 7 bases. Germline loops: CDR1 ENHRY, CDR2 SYGVKD. The CDR3 consists of 13 residues. The V and J ends lost 8 bases and 5 bases, in that order; junction bases with no gene match: 8. The CDR3 DNA follows: TGTGCCATCTCGACTAGCTGGCTGGAGACCCAGTACTTC. This gives the protein CAISTSWLETQYF.

The chain employs TRBV3-1 and TRBJ2-1, with D maybe TRBD1 (6 bases). The CDR3 has 10 residues. Trimming cost V 8 bases and J 8 bases, with 7 bases left between them. Germline CDR1 LGHDT, CDR2 YNNKEL (reference sequence). CDR3 sequence (DNA): TGTGCCAGCGGGGGCTATGAGCAGTTCTTC. Translated: CASGGYEQFF.

The V and J genes are TRBV10-2 and TRBJ1-6; TRBD1 matches at 9 bases. V lost 8 bases, J lost 5 bases, and 4 bases stayed unmatched. The CDR3 length is 14 residues. Germline values: CDR1 WSHSY, CDR2 SAAADI. The CDR3 nucleotides are TGCGCCAGCGTCCGGACAGGGGATAATTCACCCCTCCACTTT. This sequence encodes CASVRTGDNSPLHF.

Ten or more counts support this clonotype. J is TRBJ2-1 and V is TRBV3-1, with TRBD2 identical over 9 bases. The CDR3 spans 16 residues. CDR1 LGHDT and CDR2 YNNKEL come from the germline V gene (reference sequence). The V segment lost 4 bases and the J segment 0 bases; nucleotides outside the gene matches: 4. CDR3 in DNA: TGTGCCAGCAGCCCGTCACTAGCGGGCTCCTACAATGAGCAGTTCTTC. Amino acids: CASSPSLAGSYNEQFF.

For this clonotype: A single base separates this from a much larger clone, so it may be a read error. V gene TRBV5-1 combines with J gene TRBJ2-2; D possibly corresponds to TRBD2 (5 bases). This CDR3 has 12 amino acids. Germline CDR1 SGHRS, CDR2 YFSETQ. The CDR3 region is CASSVRAGEQFF. In DNA form, the CDR3 reads TGCGCCAGCAGCGTTAGGGCCGGGGAGCAGTTTTTT.

This clonotype was recorded at least ten times. The chain employs TRBV9 and TRBJ2-7; unclear D gene. V lost 4 bases, J lost 2 bases, and 10 bases lay in between. This CDR3 region has 13 residues. Germline CDR1 and CDR2: SGDLS and YYNGEE. CDR3 nucleotides: TGTGCCAGCAGCCCTGGGGTAGCCTACGAGCAGTACTTC. This encodes CASSPGVAYEQYF.

This rearrangement joins TRBV18 to TRBJ2-3; tentatively, D is TRBD2 (5 bases). Germline V lookup: CDR1 KGHSH, CDR2 LQKENI. The ends were cut back, 3 bases at V and 2 bases at J, with 9 bases in the middle. The CDR3 loop spans 14 amino acids. The CDR3 nucleotides are TGTGCCAGCTCACCGGCGGACTTCACAGATACGCAGTATTTT. It translates to CASSPADFTDTQYF.

This clonotype was seen repeatedly, ten times or more. V and J are TRBV5-1 and TRBJ2-3, with TRBD2 matching over 8 bases. V lost 7 bases to trimming and J lost 5 bases; unmatched junction nucleotides: 12. CDR3 length: 15 residues. The germline gives CDR1 SGHRS, CDR2 YFSETQ. CDR3 nucleotides: TGCGCCAGCCGGCCGGGAGGGTCGGGAGAAGATACGCAGTATTTT. Protein product: CASRPGGSGEDTQYF.

Many counts were recorded for this clonotype. The chain employs TRBV5-8 and TRBJ1-1, with 7 nucleotides matching TRBD1. The J segment lost 6 bases and the V segment lost 0 bases, leaving 5 bases of the junction unmatched. Germline-derived CDR1 and CDR2 are SGHTS and YDEGEE. This CDR3 is built from 14 residues. CDR3 bases: TGTGCCAGCAGCTTGGGACAGGGTTGGGCTGAAGCTTTCTTT. This codes for CASSLGQGWAEAFF.